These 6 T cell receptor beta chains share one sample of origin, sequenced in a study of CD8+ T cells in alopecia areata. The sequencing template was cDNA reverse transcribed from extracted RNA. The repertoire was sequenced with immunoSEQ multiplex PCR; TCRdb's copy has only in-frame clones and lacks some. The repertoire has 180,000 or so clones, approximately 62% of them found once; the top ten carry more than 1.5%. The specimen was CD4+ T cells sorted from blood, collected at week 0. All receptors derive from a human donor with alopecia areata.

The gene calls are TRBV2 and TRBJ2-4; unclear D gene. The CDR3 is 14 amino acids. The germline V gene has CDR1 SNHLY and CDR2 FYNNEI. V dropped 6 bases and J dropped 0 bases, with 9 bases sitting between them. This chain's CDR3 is CASSTDLAKNIQYF. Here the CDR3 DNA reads TGTGCCAGCAGCACGGACCTAGCCAAAAACATTCAGTACTTC.

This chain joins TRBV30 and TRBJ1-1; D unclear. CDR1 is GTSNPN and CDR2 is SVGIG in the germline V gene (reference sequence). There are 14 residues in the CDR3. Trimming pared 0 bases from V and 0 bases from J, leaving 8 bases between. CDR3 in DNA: TGTGCCTGGAGTGTGGGCACAATGAACACTGAAGCTTTCTTT. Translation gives CAWSVGTMNTEAFF.

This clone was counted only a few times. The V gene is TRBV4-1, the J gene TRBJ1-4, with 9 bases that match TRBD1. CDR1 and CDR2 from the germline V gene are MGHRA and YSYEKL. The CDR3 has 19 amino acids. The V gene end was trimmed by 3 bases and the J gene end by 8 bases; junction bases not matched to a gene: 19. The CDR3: CASSQHNGQGKRASEKLFF. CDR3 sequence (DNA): TGCGCCAGCAGCCAGCATAATGGACAGGGGAAGCGAGCGAGCGAAAAACTGTTTTTT.

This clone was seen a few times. The CDR3 DNA follows: TGTGCATCAAGGGGACCGAAGGGGGCTTTCTTT. Protein product: CASRGPKGAFF. The V and J genes are TRBV30 and TRBJ1-1, with D possibly being TRBD1 (5 bases). Germline V lookup: CDR1 GTSNPN, CDR2 SVGIG (reference sequence). This CDR3 spans 11 amino acids.

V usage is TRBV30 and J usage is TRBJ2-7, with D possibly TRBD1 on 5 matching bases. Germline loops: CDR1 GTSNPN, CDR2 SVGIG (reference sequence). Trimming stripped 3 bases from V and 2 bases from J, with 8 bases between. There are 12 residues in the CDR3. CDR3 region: CAWRTGPYEQYF. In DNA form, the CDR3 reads TGTGCCTGGAGAACAGGTCCCTACGAGCAGTACTTC.

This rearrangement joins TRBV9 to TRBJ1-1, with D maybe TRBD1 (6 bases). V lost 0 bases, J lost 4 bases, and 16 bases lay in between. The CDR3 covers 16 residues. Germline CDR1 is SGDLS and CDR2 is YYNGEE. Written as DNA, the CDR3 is TGTGCCAGCAGCGTAGATGTTGCTCGGGGGCCCACTGAAGCTTTCTTT. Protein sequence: CASSVDVARGPTEAFF. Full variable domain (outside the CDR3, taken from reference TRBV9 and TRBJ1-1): DSGVTQTPKHLITATGQRVTLRCSPRSGDLSVYWYQQSLDQGLQFLIQYYNGEERAKGNILERFSAQQFPDLHSELNLSSLELGDSALYFCASSVDVARGPTEAFFGQGTRLTVV.